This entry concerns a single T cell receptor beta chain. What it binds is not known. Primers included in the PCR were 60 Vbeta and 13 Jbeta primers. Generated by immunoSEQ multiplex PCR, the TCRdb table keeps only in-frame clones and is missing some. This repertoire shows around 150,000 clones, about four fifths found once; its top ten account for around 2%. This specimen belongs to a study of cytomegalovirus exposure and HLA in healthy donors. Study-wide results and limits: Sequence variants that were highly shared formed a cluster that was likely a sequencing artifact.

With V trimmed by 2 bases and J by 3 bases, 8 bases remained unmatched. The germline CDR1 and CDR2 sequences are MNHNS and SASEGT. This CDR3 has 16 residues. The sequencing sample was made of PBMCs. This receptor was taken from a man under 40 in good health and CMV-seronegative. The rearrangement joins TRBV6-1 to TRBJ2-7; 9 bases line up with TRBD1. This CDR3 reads CASSEYNSDRGYEQYF. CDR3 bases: TGTGCCAGCAGTGAATATAATTCGGACAGGGGCTACGAGCAGTACTTC.